A single sample gave rise to the 20 T cell receptor beta chains below, sequenced in a study of blood T cell repertoires in COVID-19. Repertoires were generated with immunoSEQ multiplex PCR, while TCRdb's copy carries only in-frame clones and drops some. Of 95,000 to 120,000 clones listed, 85% are singletons. The sample comprised peripheral blood. These receptor sequences come from a human donor in a cohort sampled during active COVID-19.

This chain uses TRBV2 with TRBJ2-2; 8 bases are a match to TRBD2. Trimming removed 2 bases from V and 6 bases from J; junction bases left unmatched: 5. CDR1 is SNHLY and CDR2 is FYNNEI in the germline V gene. The CDR3 has 15 amino acids. CDR3 residues: CASSEQGLAAGELFF. CDR3 DNA sequence: TGTGCCAGCAGTGAACAAGGACTAGCAGCCGGGGAGCTGTTTTTT.

This clone was counted once. This CDR3 is CASSLAQGGSHGYTF. The CDR3 DNA follows: TGTGCCAGCAGCTTAGCGCAGGGAGGATCACATGGCTACACCTTC. The chain joins TRBV7-6 to TRBJ1-2; the D gene is possibly TRBD1 (5 bases). The germline V gene has CDR1 SGHVS and CDR2 FNYEAQ. The CDR3 sequence is 15 residues long. V was pared by 0 bases and J by 6 bases, with 14 bases between.

V gene TRBV4-3 combines with J gene TRBJ2-3; D remains ambiguous. Per the germline V gene, CDR1 is LGHNA and CDR2 is YSLEER. The V gene lost 0 bases and the J gene lost 1 base, with 8 bases spanning the gap. The CDR3 is 15 residues long. CDR3 residues: CASSQDFLGTDTQYF. CDR3 nucleotides: TGCGCCAGCAGCCAAGACTTCCTCGGCACAGATACGCAGTATTTT.

The gene calls are TRBV7-2 and TRBJ1-5; 11 bases align to TRBD1. V dropped 3 bases and J dropped 2; count of bases not matched to a gene: 3. This CDR3 is 16 amino acids long. In germline, CDR1 is SGHTA, CDR2 FQGNSA. The CDR3 here is CASSLDRGLGNQPQHF. DNA for the CDR3: TGTGCCAGCAGCTTGGACAGGGGGCTTGGCAATCAGCCCCAGCATTTT.

The J gene is TRBJ1-2, the V gene TRBV5-4; possible D gene TRBD1, 6 bases. The CDR3 consists of 16 residues. V lost 0 bases, J lost 4 bases, and 16 bases lay in between. Germline CDR1 and CDR2: SGHNT and YYREEE (reference sequence). The CDR3: CASSLGALGQAYGYTF. The DNA for the CDR3 is TGTGCCAGCAGCTTGGGGGCCCTGGGACAAGCCTATGGCTACACCTTC.

The chain combines TRBV15 with TRBJ1-1; 8 nucleotides align to TRBD1. CDR1 and CDR2 (germline): LNHNV, YYDKDF (reference sequence). The CDR3 runs to 18 residues. V lost 0 bases and J lost 0; bases outside the gene matches: 9. The CDR3 DNA follows: TGTGCCACCAGCAGAGAGGGTACAGGGGGTGGCGTGAACACTGAAGCTTTCTTT. It codes for CATSREGTGGGVNTEAFF.

This clone was seen more than once but under ten times. The chain is built from TRBV7-8 and TRBJ1-6, with 8 bases fitting TRBD1. The length of the CDR3 is 15 residues. With 0 bases clipped from V and 10 bases from J, the junction kept 5 bases outside the gene matches. Per the germline V gene, CDR1 is SGHVS and CDR2 is FQNEAQ. Here the CDR3 reads CASSLAPRGQSPLHF. Here the CDR3 DNA reads TGTGCCAGCAGCTTAGCGCCCAGGGGGCAGTCACCCCTCCACTTT.

This sequence joins TRBV5-1 and TRBJ1-4, with D maybe TRBD1 (6 bases). The germline CDR1 and CDR2 sequences are SGHRS and YFSETQ. The germline V and J ends were trimmed by 4 bases and 5 bases, with 9 bases remaining between them. CDR3 length: 13 residues. CDR3 in DNA: TGCGCCAGCAGCAAGACAGGAAATGAAAAACTGTTTTTT. It is translated as CASSKTGNEKLFF.

The CDR3 sequence is CASRINRGRGEQYF. CDR3 bases: TGTGCCAGCAGGATAAACAGGGGGCGTGGGGAGCAGTACTTC. This chain joins TRBV6-5 and TRBJ2-7; 9 bases match TRBD1. The ends lost 6 bases at V and 7 bases at J; junction bases unmatched: 10. Germline V CDR1 and CDR2: MNHEY, SVGAGI. This CDR3 has 14 residues.

The DNA of the CDR3 is TGTGCCAGCAGCCAAGTGGCCAACTACGAGCAGTACTTC. It encodes CASSQVANYEQYF. V gene TRBV3-1 (or the pseudogene TRBV3-2) combines with J gene TRBJ2-7; D gene ambiguous. Trimming cost V 1 base and J 3 bases, with 7 bases left between them. The CDR3 contains 13 residues. Germline CDR1 LGHDT, CDR2 YNNKEL (reference sequence).

This clone was seen only once. This chain uses TRBV4-3 with TRBJ1-1; weak D call: TRBD1 (6 bases). V lost 0 bases and J lost 1, with 9 bases in between. The CDR3 consists of 15 residues. The germline gives CDR1 LGHNA, CDR2 YSLEER. The CDR3 protein is CASSQERGKNTEAFF. The CDR3 bases are TGCGCCAGCAGCCAAGAGAGGGGGAAGAACACTGAAGCTTTCTTT.

The V gene is TRBV7-2, the J gene TRBJ1-6; D call uncertain. CDR1 and CDR2 (germline): SGHTA, FQGNSA. Trimming left V 4 bases short and J 6 bases short, with 13 bases between. This CDR3 has 15 amino acids. In DNA form, the CDR3 reads TGTGCCAGCAGCTACCTAGGCCAGTCTAATTCACCCCTCCACTTT. This codes for CASSYLGQSNSPLHF.

The rearrangement uses TRBV15 and TRBJ2-7; 7 bases match TRBD1. After removal of 11 bases from V and 1 base from J, the junction contained 5 bases not matched to a gene. This CDR3 has 12 amino acids. Germline V gene data show CDR1 as LNHNV and CDR2 as YYDKDF (reference sequence). The CDR3 protein is CASSDRSYEQYF. The CDR3 nucleotides are TGTGCCTCCTCGGACAGGTCCTACGAGCAGTACTTC.

This clone was detected only once. CDR3 coding DNA: TGTGCCAGTAGCCAGGACAGGGCCGATACGCAGTATTTT. This codes for CASSQDRADTQYF. The J gene is TRBJ2-3, the V gene TRBV19, with TRBD1 identical over 8 bases. V dropped 6 bases and J dropped 6; count of bases not matched to a gene: 5. This CDR3 is built from 13 residues. The germline CDR1 and CDR2 sequences are LNHDA and SQIVND (reference sequence).

The V gene is TRBV11-2, the J gene TRBJ2-3; D gene uncertain. Germline V gene data show CDR1 as SGHAT and CDR2 as FQNNGV. Trimming removed 1 base from V and 0 bases from J, with 5 bases in between. The CDR3 has 14 amino acids. The CDR3: CASSLVYSTDTQYF. CDR3 nucleotides: TGTGCCAGCAGCTTAGTCTACAGCACAGATACGCAGTATTTT.

The chain couples TRBV9 to TRBJ1-6; 9 bases match TRBD1. Trimming cost V 5 bases and J 10 bases; bases outside gene matches: 7. The germline V gene encodes CDR1 SGDLS and CDR2 YYNGEE. The CDR3 runs to 14 residues. CDR3 in DNA: TGTGCCAGCAGGGATAACAGGGGGCACTCACCCCTCCACTTT. It specifies CASRDNRGHSPLHF.

The J gene is TRBJ1-2, the V gene TRBV5-6; 10 bases line up with TRBD1. V shed 0 bases, J shed 7 bases, and the junction held 3 bases outside the gene matches. CDR3 length: 14 residues. Per germline, CDR1 SGHDT and CDR2 YYEEEE. CDR3 region: CASSLDGQGGGYTF. CDR3 bases: TGTGCCAGCAGCTTGGATGGACAGGGGGGTGGCTACACCTTC.

This rearrangement joins TRBV19 to TRBJ1-6, with 8 bases matching TRBD1. The CDR3 totals 15 residues. Trimming removed 8 bases from V and 5 bases from J; junction bases left unmatched: 8. Germline assignment: CDR1 LNHDA and CDR2 SQIVND (reference sequence). CDR3 amino acids: CASGQGQSDNSPLHF. The CDR3 nucleotides read TGTGCCAGTGGACAGGGACAATCGGATAATTCACCCCTCCACTTT. Together with reference TRBV19 and TRBJ1-6, the CDR3 gives the full variable domain: DGGITQSPKYLFRKEGQNVTLSCEQNLNHDAMYWYRQDPGQGLRLIYYSQIVNDFQKGDIAEGYSVSREKKESFPLTVTSAQKNPTAFYLCASGQGQSDNSPLHFGNGTRLTVT.

The rearrangement links TRBV5-4 to TRBJ1-4; D might be TRBD1 (6 bases). V was pared by 4 bases and J by 6 bases, with 10 bases between. The CDR3 covers 13 residues. The germline V gene has CDR1 SGHNT and CDR2 YYREEE (reference sequence). In DNA form, the CDR3 reads TGTGCCAGCAGCCTTGGACAGCATGAAAAACTGTTTTTT. Its translation is CASSLGQHEKLFF.

The chain combines TRBV19 with TRBJ1-2, with TRBD1 matching 7 bases. Germline loops: CDR1 LNHDA, CDR2 SQIVND (reference sequence). After removal of 4 bases from V and 3 bases from J, the junction contained 2 bases not matched to a gene. This CDR3 spans 13 amino acids. The CDR3 region has the DNA TGTGCCAGTAGTACCGACAGGGACTATGGCTACACCTTC. This translates into CASSTDRDYGYTF. The full variable domain, with the rest looked up from reference TRBV19 and TRBJ1-2, is DGGITQSPKYLFRKEGQNVTLSCEQNLNHDAMYWYRQDPGQGLRLIYYSQIVNDFQKGDIAEGYSVSREKKESFPLTVTSAQKNPTAFYLCASSTDRDYGYTFGSGTRLTVV.